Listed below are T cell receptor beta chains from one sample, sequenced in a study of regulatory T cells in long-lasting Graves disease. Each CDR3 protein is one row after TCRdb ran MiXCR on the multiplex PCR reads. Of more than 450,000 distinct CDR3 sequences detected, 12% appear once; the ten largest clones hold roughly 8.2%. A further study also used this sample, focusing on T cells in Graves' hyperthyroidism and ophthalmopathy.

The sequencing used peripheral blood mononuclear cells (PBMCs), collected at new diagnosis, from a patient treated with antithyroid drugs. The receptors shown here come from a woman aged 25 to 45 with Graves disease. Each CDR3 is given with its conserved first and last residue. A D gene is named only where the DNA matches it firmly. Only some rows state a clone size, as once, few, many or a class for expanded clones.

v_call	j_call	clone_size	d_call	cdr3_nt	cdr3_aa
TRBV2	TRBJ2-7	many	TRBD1	TGTGCCAGCAGTGAGTTGGGACAGGGTTATTACGAGCAGTACTTC	CASSELGQGYYEQYF
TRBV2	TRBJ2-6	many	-	TGTGCCAGCAGTGAATCTCCGAGCTCTGGGGCCAACGTCCTGACTTTC	CASSESPSSGANVLTF
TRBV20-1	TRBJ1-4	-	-	TGCAGTGCATCAGCTCGTAATGGAAAACTGTTTTTT	CSASARNGKLFF
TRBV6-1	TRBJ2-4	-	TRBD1	TGTGCCAGCATTACAGGGGGCTTAGCCAAAAACATTCAGTACTTC	CASITGGLAKNIQYF
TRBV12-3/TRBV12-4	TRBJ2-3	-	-	TGTGCCAGCAGGGTGACCGGGGCCACAGATACGCAGTATTTT	CASRVTGATDTQYF
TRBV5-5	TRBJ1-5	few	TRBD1	TGTGCCAGCGGACAGGGGCCAGGCAATCAGCCCCAGCATTTT	CASGQGPGNQPQHF
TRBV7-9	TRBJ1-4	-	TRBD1	TGTGCCAGCAGCTTAGGTGGAGGGGGCAAAATTGAAAAACTGTTTTTT	CASSLGGGGKIEKLFF
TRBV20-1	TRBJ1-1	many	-	TGCAGTGCTCTTAAAGACATGAACACTGAAGCTTTCTTT	CSALKDMNTEAFF
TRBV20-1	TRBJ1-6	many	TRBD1	TGCAGTGCTCGGGACAGGAGCTCACCCCTCCACTTT	CSARDRSSPLHF
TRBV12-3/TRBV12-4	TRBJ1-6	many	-	TGTGCCAGCAGTTCCTACACCGGGGATTCACCCCTCCACTTT	CASSSYTGDSPLHF
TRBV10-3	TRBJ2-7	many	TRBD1	TGTGCCATCAGTGGGACAGGGCGACGTGTCGAGCAGTACTTC	CAISGTGRRVEQYF
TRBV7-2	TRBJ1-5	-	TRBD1	TGTGCCAGCAGCTTCTCATTCGGACAGGGAAGCAATCAGCCCCAGCATTTT	CASSFSFGQGSNQPQHF
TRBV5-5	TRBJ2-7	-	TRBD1	TGTGCCAGCATCCGGACAGGGGCTACCTACGAGCAGTACTTC	CASIRTGATYEQYF
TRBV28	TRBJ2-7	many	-	TGTGCCAGCAGTTTTCCGGGGGCCTACGAGCAGTACTTC	CASSFPGAYEQYF
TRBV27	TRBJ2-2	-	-	TGTGCCAGTTCGGACAGTAGGACCGGGGAGCTGTTTTTT	CASSDSRTGELFF
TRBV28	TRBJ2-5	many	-	TGTGCCAGCAGTCGGCGAGGGACCCAGTACTTC	CASSRRGTQYF
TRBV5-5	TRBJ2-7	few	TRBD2	TGTGCCAGCAGCTTGATAGCGGGTAGAACGTCTACCTCGGAGCAGTACTTC	CASSLIAGRTSTSEQYF
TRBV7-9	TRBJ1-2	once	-	TGTGCCAGCAGCCGGGGGGGGGGCGACTATGGCTACACCTTC	CASSRGGGDYGYTF
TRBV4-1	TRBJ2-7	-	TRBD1	TGCGCCAGCAGCCAAGAATCCCAGAGGGGGCCCCCCTACGAGCAGTACTTC	CASSQESQRGPPYEQYF
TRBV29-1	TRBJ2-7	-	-	TGCAGCGTTGAAGATGGGAGATTATCGACTTGGCAGTACTTC	CSVEDGRLSTWQYF
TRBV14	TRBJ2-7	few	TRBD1	TGTGCCAGCAGCCACCGCTTTTCCGGGACAGCCACCTACGAGCAGTACTTC	CASSHRFSGTATYEQYF
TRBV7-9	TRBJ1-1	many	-	TGTGCCAGCAGCTCGACACAGAACACTGAAGCTTTCTTT	CASSSTQNTEAFF
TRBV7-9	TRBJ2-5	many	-	TGTGCCAGCAGCTTAGCAGTCCGGACTCAAGAGACCCAGTACTTC	CASSLAVRTQETQYF
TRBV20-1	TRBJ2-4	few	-	TGCAGTGCTAGACTTATCGCCCCACGGGGGTTGTGGACCAAAAACATTCAGTACTTC	CSARLIAPRGLWTKNIQYF
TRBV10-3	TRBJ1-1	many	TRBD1	TGTGCCATCAGTGAACCGGGACAGAAGAACACTGAAGCTTTCTTT	CAISEPGQKNTEAFF
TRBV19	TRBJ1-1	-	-	TGTGCCAGTAGTCCCGCGGTGATTGAAGCTTTCTTT	CASSPAVIEAFF
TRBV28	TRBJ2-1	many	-	TGTGCCAGCCTAACCCAGGGTGGTGGGAATGAGCAGTTCTTC	CASLTQGGGNEQFF
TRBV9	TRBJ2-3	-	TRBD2	TGTGCCAGCAGGACCGGGACTAGCTCCACAGATACGCAGTATTTT	CASRTGTSSTDTQYF
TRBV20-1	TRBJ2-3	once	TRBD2	TGCAGTGCTAGCGGGAGGGCCGTGTTAGATACGCAGTATTTT	CSASGRAVLDTQYF
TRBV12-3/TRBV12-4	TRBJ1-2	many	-	TGTGCCAGCAGTCAACAGGGCGTGCGCGGCTACACCTTC	CASSQQGVRGYTF